The 32 T cell receptor beta chains presented below share a single source sample, sequenced in a study of identical twins. MiXCR, run by TCRdb on the 5' RACE reads, gives a single entry per CDR3 protein. The sample yields over 200,000 distinct CDR3 sequences, roughly 10% seen once. Input material: memory T cells sorted from blood. The receptor set was obtained from a man in his fifties in good health.

This sequence joins TRBV7-2 and TRBJ1-5; no reliable D call. The CDR3 extends over 15 amino acids. V was pared by 4 bases and J by 6 bases, with 16 bases between. Germline assignment: CDR1 SGHTA and CDR2 FQGNSA. The CDR3 region has the DNA TGTGCCAGCAGCTCCACGCCTGGTGCGGGTCAGCCCCAGCATTTT. This encodes CASSSTPGAGQPQHF.

This clonotype was seen many times. This chain links TRBV14 with TRBJ2-3, with 7 positions matching TRBD2. There are 15 residues in the CDR3. V shed 6 bases, J shed 1 base, and the junction held 7 bases outside the gene matches. Germline lookup yields CDR1 SGHDN and CDR2 FVKESK. In DNA form, the CDR3 reads TGTGCCAGCAGACCTCTAGCGGACCGCACAGATACGCAGTATTTT. It translates to CASRPLADRTDTQYF.

This clonotype was counted ten times or more. The chain has TRBV7-9 and TRBJ2-7; either TRBD1 or TRBD2 may supply D (5 bases each). Trimming stripped 5 bases from V and 3 bases from J, with 14 bases between. Germline V lookup: CDR1 SEHNR, CDR2 FQNEAQ (reference sequence). The CDR3 covers 14 residues. Here the CDR3 reads CASSTEGSYYEQYF. The CDR3 bases are TGTGCCAGCAGCACCGAGGGGTCATACTACGAGCAGTACTTC.

This clonotype was seen many times. The chain has TRBV28 and TRBJ2-7; no firm D call. Per germline, CDR1 MDHEN and CDR2 SYDVKM. Trimming took 4 bases from V and 3 from J, leaving 4 bases between them. The CDR3 sequence is 11 residues long. The CDR3 spells CASSSDYEQYF. DNA of the CDR3: TGTGCCAGCAGTTCGGACTACGAGCAGTACTTC.

There are a few counts of this clonotype. V gene TRBV15 combines with J gene TRBJ2-1; possible D gene TRBD1, 6 bases. The length of the CDR3 is 18 residues. The germline V gene encodes CDR1 LNHNV and CDR2 YYDKDF (reference sequence). The V gene lost 2 bases and the J gene lost 1 base, with 18 bases spanning the gap. CDR3 residues: CATSRSRPGTRSYNEQFF. In DNA, the CDR3 is TGTGCCACCAGCAGATCCCGACCCGGGACACGTTCCTACAATGAGCAGTTCTTC.

There are many counts of this clonotype. V gene TRBV20-1 combines with J gene TRBJ1-2, with a tentative D call TRBD1 (5 bases). Germline V CDR1 and CDR2: DFQATT, SNEGSKA (reference sequence). The CDR3 totals 13 residues. Trimming left V 1 base short and J 4 bases short, with 10 bases between. This chain's CDR3 is CSARVTTAYGYTF. Here the CDR3 DNA reads TGCAGTGCTAGAGTAACGACAGCCTATGGCTACACCTTC.

This clonotype was recorded many times. The V and J genes are TRBV5-6 and TRBJ2-2; maybe TRBD2 (6 bases). CDR1 SGHDT and CDR2 YYEEEE come from the germline V gene. The germline V and J ends were trimmed by 3 bases and 7 bases, with 7 bases remaining between them. The CDR3 is 12 residues long. The chain's CDR3 is CASSSGVGELFF. CDR3 nucleotide sequence: TGTGCCAGCAGCTCGGGGGTCGGGGAGCTGTTTTTT.

This clonotype has more than one count but fewer than ten. The chain combines TRBV7-7 with TRBJ1-4, with TRBD1 as a possible D gene (6 bases). CDR1 and CDR2 from the germline V gene are SSHAT and FNYEAQ (reference sequence). Trimming pared 11 bases from V and 7 bases from J, leaving 17 bases between. The CDR3 totals 13 residues. For the CDR3, the DNA is TGTGCCGTCCCGGGGGCCCGGCTTGAAAAACTGTTTTTT. Translating gives CAVPGARLEKLFF.

The CDR3 loop is CSARSTEKETQYF. As DNA, the CDR3 is TGCAGTGCTAGATCAACAGAAAAAGAGACCCAGTACTTC. V is TRBV20-1 and J is TRBJ2-5, with D uncertain. Germline V gives CDR1 DFQATT, CDR2 SNEGSKA (reference sequence). The length of the CDR3 is 13 residues. V dropped 2 bases and J dropped 3 bases, with 10 bases sitting between them.

The CDR3 coding sequence is TGTGCCAGCAGCCAGGGGGCTCAGGGGGCGGGCAATCAGCCCCAGCATTTT. It specifies CASSQGAQGAGNQPQHF. This chain joins TRBV4-2 and TRBJ1-5; 8 bases agree with TRBD1. The trim removed 3 bases at V and 2 bases at J, leaving 9 bases unmatched. The CDR3 contains 17 residues. CDR1 is LGHNA and CDR2 is YNFKEQ in the germline V gene.

This clonotype was observed many times. V and J are TRBV10-3 and TRBJ2-5; D may be TRBD1 or TRBD2 (5 bases each). Germline V CDR1 and CDR2: ENHRY, SYGVKD. The CDR3 length is 14 residues. The V end lost 5 bases, the J end lost 2 bases, and 12 bases lay between the germline ends. The CDR3 bases are TGTGCCATCAGTCCCGGGACCATACAAGAGACCCAGTACTTC. This encodes CAISPGTIQETQYF.

This clonotype was seen at least ten times. The gene calls are TRBV10-3 and TRBJ2-5; 8 nucleotides agree with TRBD2. The CDR3 spans 18 residues. Germline V gene data show CDR1 as ENHRY and CDR2 as SYGVKD. The J segment lost 4 bases and the V segment lost 2 bases, leaving 15 bases of the junction unmatched. The CDR3 region is CAISETKGSGGPGETQYF. Here the CDR3 DNA reads TGTGCCATCAGTGAGACTAAGGGGTCGGGAGGGCCAGGAGAGACCCAGTACTTC.

The V and J genes are TRBV20-1 and TRBJ2-3; 8 nucleotides line up with TRBD2. The CDR3 is 18 residues long. The germline V gene encodes CDR1 DFQATT and CDR2 SNEGSKA (reference sequence). With 3 bases clipped from V and 2 bases from J, the junction kept 16 bases outside the gene matches. CDR3 DNA sequence: TGCAGTGCTAGGCGGCAGGGAATTAGCGGGGCCCACACAGATACGCAGTATTTT. Protein sequence: CSARRQGISGAHTDTQYF.

This clonotype was picked up a small number of times. The chain uses TRBV5-1 and TRBJ2-5; 11 bases are shared with TRBD2. The CDR3 is 18 residues long. Trimming removed 0 bases from V and 2 bases from J; junction bases left unmatched: 9. Germline values: CDR1 SGHRS, CDR2 YFSETQ. The CDR3 sequence: CASSLVASGGIIQETQYF. CDR3 in DNA: TGCGCCAGCAGCTTGGTGGCTAGCGGGGGGATCATACAAGAGACCCAGTACTTC. Drawing the rest from reference TRBV5-1 and TRBJ2-5, the complete variable domain is KAGVTQTPRYLIKTRGQQVTLSCSPISGHRSVSWYQQTPGQGLQFLFEYFSETQRNKGNFPGRFSGRQFSNSRSEMNVSTLELGDSALYLCASSLVASGGIIQETQYFGPGTRLLVL.

V gene TRBV5-1 combines with J gene TRBJ1-4, with a tentative D call TRBD1 (6 bases). The ends were cut back, 1 base at V and 11 bases at J, with 12 bases in the middle. CDR1 and CDR2 from the germline V gene are SGHRS and YFSETQ. The CDR3 has 13 amino acids. The CDR3 region has the DNA TGCGCCAGCAGCTTGTCGGGGCAGGGGAAACTGTTTTTT. Translation gives CASSLSGQGKLFF.

This clonotype was counted many times. The gene calls are TRBV12-3 or TRBV12-4 and TRBJ1-1; 10 bases are a match to TRBD1. The V gene end was trimmed by 6 bases and the J gene end by 2 bases; junction bases not matched to a gene: 6. The CDR3 is 15 residues long. In nucleotides, the CDR3 is TGTGCCAGCAGGCGCGACAGGGGGCAAAACACTGAAGCTTTCTTT. This codes for CASRRDRGQNTEAFF.

This clonotype was counted ten times or more. The CDR3 loop is CASSQDLWKGVYEQYF. As DNA, the CDR3 is TGCGCCAGCAGCCAAGATCTATGGAAGGGGGTCTACGAGCAGTACTTC. V gene TRBV4-3 combines with J gene TRBJ2-7; tentative D call: TRBD1 (6 bases). V was cut by 0 bases and J by 3 bases, with 15 bases left in between. CDR1 is LGHNA, CDR2 YSLEER, per germline. CDR3 length: 16 amino acids.

This clonotype showed up many times. The rearrangement joins TRBV9 to TRBJ2-5, with D possibly called TRBD1 or TRBD2 (5 bases each). The germline gives CDR1 SGDLS, CDR2 YYNGEE. This CDR3 has 15 residues. Trimming left V 4 bases short and J 5 bases short, with 18 bases between. CDR3 residues: CASSPTGPPVETQYF. In DNA form, the CDR3 reads TGTGCCAGCAGCCCGACGGGGCCCCCAGTGGAGACCCAGTACTTC.

V and J are TRBV6-2 or TRBV6-3 and TRBJ1-5; TRBD1 aligns across 10 bases. V was pared by 2 bases and J by 3 bases, with 4 bases of the junction left unmatched. Looked up from germline, CDR1 is MNHEY and CDR2 is SVGEGT. The CDR3 runs to 16 residues. The CDR3 bases are TGTGCCAGCAGTTACCCTGACAGGGGGCACAATCAGCCCCAGCATTTT. Its protein is CASSYPDRGHNQPQHF.

This clonotype has at least ten counts. V gene TRBV9 combines with J gene TRBJ2-7; 12 nucleotides agree with TRBD2. From germline, CDR1 is SGDLS and CDR2 YYNGEE. The CDR3 consists of 15 residues. V lost 4 bases, J lost 7 bases, and 9 bases stayed unmatched. CDR3 DNA sequence: TGTGCCAGCAGCCCCCAGTCCGGACTAGCGGGAGAGCAGTACTTC. Its translation is CASSPQSGLAGEQYF. The full variable domain, with the rest looked up from reference TRBV9 and TRBJ2-7, is DSGVTQTPKHLITATGQRVTLRCSPRSGDLSVYWYQQSLDQGLQFLIQYYNGEERAKGNILERFSAQQFPDLHSELNLSSLELGDSALYFCASSPQSGLAGEQYFGPGTRLTVT.

This clonotype was detected only a few times. This rearrangement joins TRBV20-1 to TRBJ2-1; D ambiguous. This CDR3 spans 14 amino acids. V was trimmed by 3 bases and J by 0 bases, leaving 9 bases between them. In germline, CDR1 is DFQATT, CDR2 SNEGSKA (reference sequence). CDR3 sequence reads: CSARVSSSYNEQFF. The CDR3 region has the DNA TGCAGTGCTAGGGTCTCGAGCTCCTACAATGAGCAGTTCTTC.

This clonotype turned up a few times. J is TRBJ2-7 and V is TRBV28, with a weak D call TRBD1 (5 bases). CDR3 length equals 12 residues. V was cut by 5 bases and J by 3 bases, with 8 bases left in between. Germline CDR1 reads MDHEN; CDR2 reads SYDVKM. The DNA for the CDR3 is TGTGCCAGCAGTACAGGTTACTACGAGCAGTACTTC. It is translated as CASSTGYYEQYF.

This clonotype has only a few counts. The chain combines TRBV9 with TRBJ2-5, with D perhaps TRBD1 or TRBD2 (5 bases each). Germline lookup yields CDR1 SGDLS and CDR2 YYNGEE. The CDR3 is 15 amino acids. The V and J ends lost 2 bases and 5 bases respectively, with 16 bases between them. CDR3 in DNA: TGTGCCAGCAGCGTCGGGACCGCGAAGGGGGAGACCCAGTACTTC. Its protein is CASSVGTAKGETQYF.

This clonotype was seen ten or more times. The chain uses TRBV4-1 and TRBJ2-1, with D unresolved. Germline CDR1 reads MGHRA; CDR2 reads YSYEKL. The V and J ends lost 4 bases and 8 bases respectively, with 15 bases between them. CDR3 length: 14 amino acids. The CDR3 DNA reads TGCGCCAGCAGCCTCTCATCCAGTGGAGATGAGCAGTTCTTC. This translates into CASSLSSSGDEQFF.

The CDR3 DNA reads TGCGCCAGCAGCCCAGGACAGGGGGCAGCTGAAGCTTTCTTT. This encodes CASSPGQGAAEAFF. The chain combines TRBV5-1 with TRBJ1-1; 11 bases fit TRBD1. CDR3 length: 14 amino acids. Trimming took 4 bases from V and 6 from J; bases not matched to a gene: 5. The V gene's germline CDR1 is SGHRS and CDR2 YFSETQ.

V and J are TRBV5-6 and TRBJ2-3; 8 bases fit TRBD2. The CDR3 runs 16 residues. With 1 base clipped from V and 5 bases from J, the junction kept 9 bases outside the gene matches. Germline CDR1 and CDR2: SGHDT and YYEEEE. The CDR3 nucleotides are TGTGCCAGCAGCTTGAAGAGCGGGAGCGGGGGAGATACGCAGTATTTT. This translates into CASSLKSGSGGDTQYF.

This rearrangement joins TRBV20-1 to TRBJ1-1; TRBD1 is a possible D gene (6 bases). V was clipped by 1 base and J by 1 base, with 10 bases between them. The CDR3 sequence is 14 residues long. Looked up from germline, CDR1 is DFQATT and CDR2 is SNEGSKA (reference sequence). DNA for the CDR3: TGCAGTGCTAGAGGCAAGACAGGGAACACTGAAGCTTTCTTT. Protein: CSARGKTGNTEAFF.

The J gene is TRBJ1-2, the V gene TRBV27; D ambiguous. CDR3 length equals 16 residues. Germline-derived CDR1 and CDR2 are MNHEY and SMNVEV (reference sequence). Trimming stripped 6 bases from V and 2 bases from J, with 19 bases between. CDR3 coding DNA: TGTGCCAGCAGACCGTACCGGACCCTTTCCAACTATGGCTACACCTTC. It translates to CASRPYRTLSNYGYTF.

This clonotype came up a few times. The V call is TRBV4-3, the J call TRBJ2-6, with D unclear. The germline V gene encodes CDR1 LGHNA and CDR2 YSLEER. The CDR3 consists of 16 residues. Trimming cost V 5 bases and J 0 bases, with 11 bases left between them. CDR3 sequence: CASSARLSSGANVLTF. The CDR3 DNA reads as TGCGCCAGCAGCGCCCGACTGAGCTCTGGGGCCAACGTCCTGACTTTC.

This clonotype has a count of ten or more. V gene TRBV18 combines with J gene TRBJ2-7, with unresolved D. With 8 bases removed from V and 6 bases from J, the gap between germline ends came to 11 bases. CDR1 is KGHSH and CDR2 is LQKENI in the germline V gene. The CDR3 covers 11 residues. The chain's CDR3 is CASPPGGEQYF. DNA of the CDR3: TGTGCCAGCCCCCCGGGTGGCGAGCAGTACTTC.

This clonotype appeared many times. V is TRBV5-6 and J is TRBJ2-3, with D possibly being TRBD1 or TRBD2 (6 bases each). Between the trimmed V and J ends, which lost 1 base and 0 bases, there was a span of 9 bases. This CDR3 is 15 amino acids long. Germline CDR1 and CDR2: SGHDT and YYEEEE. The CDR3 nucleotides read TGTGCCAGCAGCTTGAGGGGGACTAGCACAGATACGCAGTATTTT. It yields the protein CASSLRGTSTDTQYF.

This clonotype was found a few times. The rearrangement links TRBV29-1 to TRBJ1-5, with TRBD1 as a possible D gene (5 bases). CDR1 is SQVTM, CDR2 ANQGSEA, per germline. Trimming shortened V by 2 bases and J by 3 bases, and 11 bases separated the two germline ends. The CDR3 covers 14 residues. The CDR3 protein is CSVERDSNNQPQHF. The CDR3 coding sequence is TGCAGCGTTGAAAGAGACAGCAACAATCAGCCCCAGCATTTT.